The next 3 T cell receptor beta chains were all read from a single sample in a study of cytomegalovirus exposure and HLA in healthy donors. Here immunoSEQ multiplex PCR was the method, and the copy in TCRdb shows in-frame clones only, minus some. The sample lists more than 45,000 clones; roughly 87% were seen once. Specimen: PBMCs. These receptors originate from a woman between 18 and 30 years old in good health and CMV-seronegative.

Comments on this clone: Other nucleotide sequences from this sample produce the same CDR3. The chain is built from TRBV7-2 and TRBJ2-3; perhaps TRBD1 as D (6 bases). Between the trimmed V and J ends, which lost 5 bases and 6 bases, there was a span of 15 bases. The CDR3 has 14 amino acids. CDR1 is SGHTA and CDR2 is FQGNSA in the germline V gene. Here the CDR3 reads CASSLRGSTDTQYF. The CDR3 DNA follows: TGTGCCAGCAGCCTCAGGGGTTCGACTGATACGCAGTATTTT.

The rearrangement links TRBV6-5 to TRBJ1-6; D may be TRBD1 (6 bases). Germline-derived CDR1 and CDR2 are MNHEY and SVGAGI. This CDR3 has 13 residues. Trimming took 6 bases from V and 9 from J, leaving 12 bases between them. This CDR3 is CASRRQDFSPLHF. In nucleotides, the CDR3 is TGTGCCAGCAGGAGACAGGATTTTTCACCCCTCCACTTT.

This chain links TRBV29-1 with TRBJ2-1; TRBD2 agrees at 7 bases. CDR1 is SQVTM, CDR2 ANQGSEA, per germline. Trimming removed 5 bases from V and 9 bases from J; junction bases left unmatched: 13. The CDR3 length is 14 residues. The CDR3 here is CSVQTRGGDGEQFF. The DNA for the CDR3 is TGCAGCGTTCAGACCCGGGGAGGGGACGGTGAGCAGTTCTTC.